This T cell receptor (beta chain) was identified during a study of blood T cell repertoires in COVID-19 (dated by TCRdb to about 2020). Study-level background: Collaborator samples came from the United States, Italy and Spain and covered acute and convalescent phases of COVID-19. The repertoires were released in a freely available public database meant as a resource for research on the immune response to SARS-CoV-2. HLA class I and class II types, where available, came from metadata supplied by the sample provider rather than from assay-based typing. Deeply sampled blood TCRbeta repertoires from subjects exposed to, actively infected with, or recovered from COVID-19 were included in the dataset. The samples were drawn from the first 160 participants of the ongoing ImmuneRACE study and from 950 to 1,500 subjects provided by 6 global collaborators. Nearly every sample came with metadata listing a de-identified subject ID, COVID-19 status, age in years and sex. The prospective study material was composed of cDNA or gDNA derived from T cells, B-cell-depleted T cells, or PBMCs. Results the study describes overall, beyond this receptor: The amount of clinical and demographic metadata varied by source and participant and was provided uncurated.

TCRbeta CDR3 regions were amplified from genomic DNA using the immunoSEQ Assay, a bias-controlled multiplex PCR. On the study's bioinformatics: Within the assay, amplification of reference gene primers was used to estimate how many nucleated cells each sample contained. To quantify the absolute abundance of each unique TCRbeta CDR3 rearrangement, sequence reads were collapsed and filtered. For each sample, productive Simpson clonality was calculated as the square root of Simpson's diversity index over productive rearrangements. This is the immuneACCESS table as TCRdb keeps it, with only in-frame sequences that have V and J called. A part of the clones is gone; compared with another copy, unresolved V genes explain less than half, and the rest is unexplained. V and J calls and clone size are copied from that table; D and trimming were computed from the DNA. The sample table contains 250,000 or so clones; only one count was recorded for about 88% of them. The ten largest clones represent roughly 1.6% of the sample.

Comments on this clone: This receptor's antigen is unknown. The sample holds no much larger clone one base away, and base qualities are not on file.

Enrolling through a virtual design, the prospective study's participants ranged in age from roughly 18 to 100 years and lived across about two dozen United States geographic areas. To assign participants to cohorts, the prospective study relied on clinical history that participants themselves reported in a screening survey and a study questionnaire. For ImmuneRACE Cohort 3, a participant was defined as recovered based on two consecutive negative NP/OP PCR tests, clearance by a healthcare professional, or resolution of symptoms. Each participant in the prospective study had whole blood, serum and a nasopharyngeal or oropharyngeal swab collected by mobile phlebotomists. Participants in the prospective study had the option to provide additional blood draws and questionnaires over a roughly 2-month period. Before DNA extraction, prospective study blood samples were shipped either frozen or at room temperature.

Via the germline V gene, CDR1 is KGHSH and CDR2 LQKENI. V sheds 6 bases and J sheds 8 bases, leaving 16 bases between their ends. Reading from cysteine to phenylalanine, the CDR3 counts 13 amino acids. This entry keeps only the CDR3 DNA: 39 bases, framed from base 1. The sequenced material came from PBMCs or T cells enriched from blood (not recorded which). The sequence joins TRBV18 to TRBJ1-2, with a tentative D gene TRBD1 over 6 matching bases. The receptor's source is a woman between 50 and 59 years old who had recovered from COVID-19. The nucleotide sequence reads as follows: TGTGCCAGCTCGCCCGACAGGTCGAAGGGCTACACCTTC. Its coded protein is CASSPDRSKGYTF.